This TCR beta chain was captured by sequencing in a study of regulatory T cells in long-lasting Graves disease (dated by TCRdb to 2020 to 2022). Looking at the study overall: Newly diagnosed Graves' disease patients had taken antithyroid drugs for less than 3 months. Persistent Graves' disease patients were compared with newly diagnosed Graves' disease patients by peripheral blood TCR sequencing and RNA sequencing. The study was registered as a clinical trial and conducted in China. A total of around 35 samples were covered by TCR sequencing, comprising some 13 persistent and around 20 newly diagnosed Graves' disease patients.

This sample's time point label indicates: newly diagnosed GD, antithyroid drugs for less than 3 months. For both TCR sequencing and RNA sequencing, RNA was extracted from PBMCs using TRIzol. The diagnosis of Graves' disease followed American Thyroid Association guidelines. The patients came from an endocrinology department in Xi'an, China. Each patient gave 9 to 10 milliliters of peripheral blood, collected in an EDTA anticoagulant tube. PBMCs were isolated by Ficoll Paque Plus density gradient separation without further T cell sorting. An Agilent 2100 Bioanalyzer and agarose gel were used to check RNA quality, while a NanoDrop 2000 measured RNA concentration. The germline V gene provides CDR1 SGHRS and CDR2 YFSETQ. V loses 3 bases of germline sequence and J loses 8 bases, and the interval between the two ends is 12 bases. Counting both end residues, the CDR3 totals 13 amino acids. Only the CDR3 portion is preserved as DNA: 39 bases, with reading frame beginning at the first base.

General study outcomes and caveats: Patients with persistent disease shared more public clonotypes (under 3,000) than newly diagnosed patients did (roughly 970). Lower TCR Shannon entropy and fewer highly expanded clones were observed in persistent Graves' disease patients than in newly diagnosed patients, which suggested clonal expansion. Sequencing and analysis were restricted to the TCR beta chain. Only peripheral blood was studied, because thyroid tissue, the primary lesion, was inaccessible. The small sample size was acknowledged by the authors as a limitation that may reduce accuracy. TRBV28, TRBJ1-2 and TRBJ2-5 were preferentially used in persistent disease, while TRBV20-1 and TRBJ2-1 were favored in newly diagnosed disease.

Notes on this clonotype: The specificity of this receptor is unknown. It is likely a read error, because the conserved phenylalanine at the end of the CDR3 is missing.

The library was generated by multiplex PCR. The listed sequencing device is Illumina HiSeq 4000. CDR3 regions were amplified by Arm-PCR with iRepertoire HTBI primers to construct TCR beta libraries. PCR products were gel purified before sequencing. Turning to the authors' computational methods: Gene usage analysis of CDR3 amino acid clonotypes used the roughly 62 TRBV and some 13 TRBJ segments found across samples. COPE and FqMerger were used to merge the filtered high-quality paired reads into contigs. BLAST was used to align contigs to IMGT TRBV, TRBD and TRBJ reference genes, with CDR3 defined following IMGT. Highly expanded clones were defined as clonotypes with a frequency above 0.1%. Repertoire diversity was measured by Shannon entropy, and V-J evenness by the Gini coefficient. Clonotypes shared by more than one individual were considered public. TCRdb passed the public sequencing reads through fastp at Q25 and MiXCR, retaining productive beta sequences. Entries that share a CDR3 protein sequence are merged under the most common genes and DNA. For this entry, the V and J calls and clone size follow TCRdb and not the study's own pipeline. Within this sample are 450,000 to 650,000 distinct CDR3 sequences, with roughly a sixth of them counted one time only. Around a quarter of the sample comes from the top ten.

These data also formed part of another study, on T cells in Graves' hyperthyroidism and ophthalmopathy. Taken from the second paper: Graves' hyperthyroidism was defined as stable when no progression to ophthalmopathy occurred over 18 months of follow-up. Hyperthyroidism patients were newly diagnosed, with disease duration under 2 months, and aged 18 to 65 years. Exclusion was applied to patients with uncontrolled infections, other autoimmune diseases, pregnancy or lactation. Clinical symptoms, serum thyroxine and TRAb, thyroid ultrasound, and orbital computed tomography formed the basis for the diagnoses. For the first round of RT-PCR on the TCR CDR3, the HTBI primer set was used together with the Qiagen OneStep RT-PCR kit. Blood samples also contained most of the expanded thyroid clonotypes (frequency above 0.001), which suggests that blood repertoires may reflect thyroid immune responses. A 13 V-J signature model separated ophthalmopathy from stable hyperthyroidism, with about 90% sensitivity and roughly 84% specificity in cross-validation and 80%/75% in testing. During validation, the model predicted progression to ophthalmopathy a median of about 5.9 months ahead of onset, with 60% to 71% sensitivity and 72% to 85% specificity. To identify distinguishing TCR V-J signatures, a discovery cohort of about 100 patients was used, comprising fewer than 45 with Graves' ophthalmopathy and under 60 with stable Graves' hyperthyroidism. Prospective prediction of ophthalmopathy was tested in an independent validation cohort of under 20 hyperthyroidism patients and 15 to 17 patients who later progressed to ophthalmopathy. For training and testing, the 100 or so patients in the discovery cohort were randomly divided in a 7:3 ratio. The study also compared thyroid tissue and blood T-cell repertoires from over 5 Graves' hyperthyroidism patients. After blood sampling, hyperthyroidism patients were treated with methimazole at a starting dose of 30 mg daily, and ophthalmopathy patients were treated with high-dose intravenous methylprednisolone. The libraries were constructed in a second round of multiplex PCR and then size-selected and purified. Sequencing of the libraries was done on an Illumina HiSeq2000 using paired-end 100 bp reads. SOAPnuke was used to process the raw data, with reads discarded if the reads contained adapters or uncalled bases, had a mean Phred below 15, or lacked an exact constant-primer or identifier match. High-quality paired reads were merged using COPE v1.2.5, and each unique nucleotide sequence was defined as a clonotype. MiTCR v1.1 was used to align clonotypes to the IMGT TRBV, TRBD and TRBJ reference segments. The analysis was restricted to V-J combinations with a frequency above 0.0001, which together covered 99.2% of the repertoires. A TCS score was defined as the ratio of F50 (clonal expansion) to E x V (chaos), with BLOSUM62-based TCRdist applied between CDR3 peptides within each V-J. Welch's t-statistics and random forest reduced approximately 520 V-J features to about 12, which were used in a naive Bayes classifier (R e1071). No statistical method was used to set the sample size in advance, and investigators knew the group allocation. According to the paper, TCR Vbeta CDR3 sequencing was carried out on approximately 140 peripheral blood samples, which came from approximately 41 ophthalmopathy, some 73 hyperthyroidism and some 17 progressor patients.

Sequenced here: peripheral blood mononuclear cells (PBMCs), sampled at new diagnosis, from a patient treated with antithyroid drugs. The chain was built from TRBV5-1 and TRBJ2-1; the D gene is possibly TRBD1 or TRBD2, each agreeing over 6 bases. The receptor was derived from a woman aged 35-65 years with Graves disease. Donor details come from another sample of the same person, matched by shared clones. The CDR3 here reads CASSYGQRDEQFS. The sequenced DNA: TGCGCCAGCAGCTATGGACAGCGGGATGAGCAGTTCTCC.